Shown below are 18 T cell receptor beta chains from a single sample sequenced in a study of early T cells in non-severe SARS-CoV-2 infection. Using its own MiXCR run on the 5' RACE reads, TCRdb lists one record per CDR3 protein. This table holds 50,000 to 70,000 distinct CDR3 sequences, under 10% found once. Sequenced sample: whole blood. The receptors shown here come from an adult who was a healthcare worker with PCR-confirmed SARS-CoV-2 infection or an uninfected control (not recorded which).

This clonotype counts as medium-sized (0.01 to 0.1%). The rearrangement links TRBV7-6 to TRBJ2-3; D call uncertain. The germline V gene encodes CDR1 SGHVS and CDR2 FNYEAQ. The CDR3 sequence is 11 residues long. Trimming removed 6 bases at V and 2 bases at J, with 3 bases between. This chain's CDR3 is CASSSTDTQYF. The CDR3 region has the DNA TGTGCCAGCAGTTCCACAGATACGCAGTATTTT.

This clonotype was found a few times. The chain is built from TRBV9 and TRBJ2-7; D possibly corresponds to TRBD1 (5 bases). Looked up from germline, CDR1 is SGDLS and CDR2 is YYNGEE. CDR3 length: 18 amino acids. V was trimmed by 0 bases and J by 0 bases, leaving 19 bases between them. CDR3 sequence: CASSVATGRSCSSYEQYF. CDR3 nucleotides: TGTGCCAGCAGCGTAGCTACAGGCCGATCCTGTAGCTCCTACGAGCAGTACTTC.

At least ten counts were recorded for this clonotype. The chain couples TRBV5-1 to TRBJ1-1, with D unresolved. Germline lookup yields CDR1 SGHRS and CDR2 YFSETQ. The CDR3 is made up of 14 amino acids. The V gene lost 4 bases and the J gene lost 1 base, with 11 bases spanning the gap. The DNA of the CDR3 is TGCGCCAGCAGCCCCAATCTAGGGAACACTGAAGCTTTCTTT. Protein: CASSPNLGNTEAFF.

This clonotype was found many times. This sequence joins TRBV16 and TRBJ2-5; 8 nucleotides align to TRBD2. CDR1 and CDR2 (germline): KGHSY, FQNENV. The CDR3 is 14 amino acids. The V and J ends lost 4 bases and 5 bases, in that order; junction bases with no gene match: 6. The CDR3 reads CASSRAGEGETQYF. The CDR3 nucleotides are TGTGCCAGCAGCCGAGCGGGAGAGGGCGAGACCCAGTACTTC.

Comments on this clonotype: One end of the junction fails to match germline, which may point to a read error. The chain joins TRBV7-7 to TRBJ2-2; weak D call: TRBD2 (5 bases). Per the germline V gene, CDR1 is SSHAT and CDR2 is FNYEAQ (reference sequence). The CDR3 has 16 residues. CDR3 amino acids: CASSFAGPGQAGELFF. The CDR3 DNA reads as TGTGCTAGCAGCTTTGCGGGCCCCGGTCAGGCCGGGGAGCTGTTTTTT.

The genes are TRBV6-2 or TRBV6-3 and TRBJ2-1; tentatively, D is TRBD2 (6 bases). The CDR3 loop spans 12 amino acids. From germline, CDR1 is MNHEY and CDR2 SVGEGT. V lost 7 bases to trimming and J lost 7 bases, with 11 bases between them. The CDR3 DNA is TGTGCCAGCATCGATGGAGGGAATGAGCAGTTCTTC. It specifies CASIDGGNEQFF.

This clonotype was recorded many times. V usage is TRBV12-3 or TRBV12-4 and J usage is TRBJ1-1; TRBD1 is a possible D gene (6 bases). Trimming pared 6 bases from V and 0 bases from J, leaving 11 bases between. The CDR3 sequence is 14 residues long. CDR3 residues: CASSPGQMNTEAFF. The CDR3 DNA sequence: TGTGCCAGCAGCCCCGGACAGATGAACACTGAAGCTTTCTTT.

This clonotype has a count of ten or more. J is TRBJ1-2 and V is TRBV7-2, with D possibly matching TRBD1 (5 bases). Germline-derived CDR1 and CDR2 are SGHTA and FQGNSA. CDR3 length equals 13 residues. The V end was cut by 6 bases, the J end by 7 bases, with 15 bases between. CDR3 residues: CASRGELLAGYTF. The CDR3 bases are TGTGCCAGCAGGGGGGAGCTCCTCGCTGGCTACACCTTC.

This clonotype was detected ten times or more. J is TRBJ2-7 and V is TRBV20-1, with 8 bases matching TRBD2. Germline V CDR1 and CDR2: DFQATT, SNEGSKA (reference sequence). Trimming removed 3 bases from V and 2 bases from J; junction bases left unmatched: 6. CDR3 length: 14 amino acids. CDR3: CSASIAGKAYEQYF. The CDR3 DNA follows: TGCAGTGCTAGTATAGCGGGAAAAGCCTACGAGCAGTACTTC.

The chain employs TRBV20-1 and TRBJ2-3; maybe TRBD2 (6 bases). Looked up from germline, CDR1 is DFQATT and CDR2 is SNEGSKA (reference sequence). V shed 4 bases and J shed 0 bases, with 14 bases lying between them. There are 15 residues in the CDR3. The DNA for the CDR3 is TGCAGTGCTACCACTTGCGGGGTTAGCACAGATACGCAGTATTTT. The encoded protein is CSATTCGVSTDTQYF.

CDR3 sequence (DNA): TGCAGTGCTAAACAGGGGATCGGCAATCAGCCCCAGCATTTT. Amino acids: CSAKQGIGNQPQHF. The chain carries TRBV20-1 and TRBJ1-5; 7 bases agree with TRBD1. Germline lookup yields CDR1 DFQATT and CDR2 SNEGSKA (reference sequence). The CDR3 spans 14 residues. After removal of 4 bases from V and 2 bases from J, the junction contained 5 bases not matched to a gene.

This clonotype was seen ten or more times. The chain couples TRBV6-2 or TRBV6-3 to TRBJ2-7; 14 nucleotides match TRBD2. V trimming: 2 bases; J trimming: 6 bases; junction bases outside the gene matches: 18. Germline loops: CDR1 MNHEY, CDR2 SVGEGT. The CDR3 length is 20 residues. Here the CDR3 DNA reads TGTGCCAGCAGTTACACTTCGGTGGTAATGGGACTAGCGGGAGAAGCCGAGCAGTACTTC. Amino acids: CASSYTSVVMGLAGEAEQYF.

This clonotype was counted a few times. The rearrangement joins TRBV20-1 to TRBJ2-3; the match to TRBD2 covers 11 bases. The germline CDR1 and CDR2 sequences are DFQATT and SNEGSKA (reference sequence). The J segment lost 8 bases and the V segment lost 6 bases, leaving 10 bases of the junction unmatched. The CDR3 spans 14 residues. Here the CDR3 reads CSATSGSSYGTQYF. Written as DNA, the CDR3 is TGCAGTGCAACTAGCGGGAGTAGTTACGGTACGCAGTATTTT.

This clonotype showed up many times. The CDR3 DNA follows: TGCAGTGCTGGCCAGGTGGCCCCGAGCACAGATACGCAGTATTTT. As protein: CSAGQVAPSTDTQYF. The chain joins TRBV20-1 to TRBJ2-3; no clear D. The germline CDR1 and CDR2 sequences are DFQATT and SNEGSKA (reference sequence). Deletions cut 5 bases from V and 0 bases from J, with 15 bases between. The CDR3 is made up of 15 amino acids.

This clonotype was seen repeatedly, ten times or more. This chain links TRBV5-4 with TRBJ1-2; possibly TRBD1 for D (6 bases). This CDR3 has 13 amino acids. In germline, CDR1 is SGHNT, CDR2 YYREEE (reference sequence). The V gene lost 2 bases and the J gene lost 7 bases, with 12 bases spanning the gap. Written as DNA, the CDR3 is TGTGCCAGCAGCTTCCCAGGGGCGCTTGGCTACACCTTC. Translated: CASSFPGALGYTF. The variable domain in full, with the rest retrieved from reference TRBV5-4 and TRBJ1-2, is ETGVTQSPTHLIKTRGQQVTLRCSSQSGHNTVSWYQQALGQGPQFIFQYYREEENGRGNFPPRFSGLQFPNYSSELNVNALELDDSALYLCASSFPGALGYTFGSGTRLTVV.

The table lists this clonotype with many counts. J is TRBJ2-7 and V is TRBV3-1, with TRBD1 matching over 11 bases. Germline CDR1 is LGHDT and CDR2 is YNNKEL (reference sequence). V shed 4 bases, J shed 6 bases, and the junction held 5 bases outside the gene matches. The length of the CDR3 is 14 residues. The CDR3 bases are TGTGCCAGCAGCCCGGACAGGGGGCCGCGCGAGCAGTACTTC. Amino acids: CASSPDRGPREQYF.

This clonotype has ten or more counts. V is TRBV20-1 and J is TRBJ1-5; 8 bases are a match to TRBD1. There are 12 residues in the CDR3. J was trimmed by 6 bases and V by 5 bases; bases with no gene match: 3. The germline V gene has CDR1 DFQATT and CDR2 SNEGSKA (reference sequence). The CDR3 DNA reads TGCAGTGCTGGACAGGGAGGTCAGCCCCAGCATTTT. It is translated as CSAGQGGQPQHF.

This clonotype was seen at least ten times. V usage is TRBV6-6 and J usage is TRBJ1-5; TRBD1 matches at 7 bases. V lost 7 bases, J lost 3 bases, and 6 bases stayed unmatched. The CDR3 has 14 amino acids. CDR1 MNHNY and CDR2 SVGAGI come from the germline V gene (reference sequence). This CDR3 reads CASMPDRDNQPQHF. The CDR3 region has the DNA TGTGCCAGCATGCCCGACAGGGACAATCAGCCCCAGCATTTT.